This T cell receptor (beta chain) emerged from a study of blood T cell repertoires in COVID-19. Study-wide background: COVID-19 samples collected from the United States, Italy and Spain covered acute and convalescent phases. PBMCs, B-cell-depleted T cells, or T cells were the source of the cDNA or gDNA that made up the material.

Under the authors' procedure: Amplification from reference gene primers served as the basis for estimated nucleated cell counts. Data came from immunoSEQ multiplex PCR; TCRdb stores just in-frame clones and leaves some out. The D gene and trimming were derived from the DNA, and the V and J assignments and clone size from that table. Counted here are 230,000 or so clones, roughly 82% occurring once; the ten biggest clones make up 2% to 2.5%. V shed 3 bases, J shed 7 bases, and the junction held 6 bases outside the gene matches. The germline V gene has CDR1 LNHDA and CDR2 SQIVND (reference sequence). There are 15 residues in the CDR3.

The TCR was taken from a man aged 40-55 years who had recovered from COVID-19. The chain joins TRBV19 to TRBJ1-6; 7 nucleotides line up with TRBD1. Source material: peripheral blood. DNA for the CDR3: TGTGCCAGTAGTATTCGGTACAGGGGCAATTCACCCCTCCACTTT. Protein product: CASSIRYRGNSPLHF.